This T cell receptor beta chain was sequenced in a study of siplizumab effects on memory and regulatory T cells. General study results and limits: Naive versus memory phenotype went unassigned for roughly 75-96% of proliferating CD4+ or CD8+ clones.

The CDR3 sequence is 14 residues long. Per the germline V gene, CDR1 is MNHEY and CDR2 is SMNVEV (reference sequence). The germline V and J ends were trimmed by 5 bases and 6 bases, with 14 bases remaining between them. A note on this clone: Its antigen remains unidentified.

The table came from immunoSEQ multiplex PCR; TCRdb's copy has only in-frame clones and leaves some out. The data hold 100,000 or so clones, with 94% observed a single time. This receptor was obtained from a human donor in good health. This rearrangement joins TRBV27 to TRBJ2-4; no clear D gene. Sequenced sample: Tregs sorted from blood. The CDR3 coding sequence is TGTGCCAGCAGTCCCATCTCCCACCTAAACATTCAGTACTTC. This codes for CASSPISHLNIQYF.